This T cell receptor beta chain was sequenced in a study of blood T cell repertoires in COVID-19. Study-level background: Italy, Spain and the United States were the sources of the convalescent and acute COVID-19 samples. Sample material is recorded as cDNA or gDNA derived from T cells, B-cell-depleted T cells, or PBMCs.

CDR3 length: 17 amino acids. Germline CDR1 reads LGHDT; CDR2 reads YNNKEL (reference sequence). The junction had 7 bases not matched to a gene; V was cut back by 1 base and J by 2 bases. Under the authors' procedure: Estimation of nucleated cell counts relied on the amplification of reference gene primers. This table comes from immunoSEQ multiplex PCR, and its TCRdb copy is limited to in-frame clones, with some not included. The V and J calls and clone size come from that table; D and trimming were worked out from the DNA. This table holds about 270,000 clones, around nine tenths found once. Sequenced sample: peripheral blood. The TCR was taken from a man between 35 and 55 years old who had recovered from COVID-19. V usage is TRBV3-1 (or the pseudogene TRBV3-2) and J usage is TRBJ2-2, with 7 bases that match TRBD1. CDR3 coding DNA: TGTGCCAGCAGCCAAGTCCCCGGGACAGAAAACACCGGGGAGCTGTTTTTT. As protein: CASSQVPGTENTGELFF.